This entry features one T cell receptor beta chain sequence. This clonotype turned up a few times. Its antigen target is currently unknown. No qualities accompany the bases; no much larger clone lies one base away. Measured from the cysteine to the phenylalanine, the CDR3 is 17 residues long. The read is trimmed to its CDR3 DNA, 51 bases read in frame from base 1. CDR1 and CDR2 are drawn from the germline V gene: LGHNA, YNFKEQ. V sheds 2 bases and J sheds 1 base, leaving 16 bases between their ends. The entry originates in a study of response to subunit inactivated influenza vaccine listed by TCRdb under 2018. The study in broad terms: Deep quantitative profiling of the T cell receptor repertoire was used in the study to follow responses to a trivalent subunit inactivated influenza vaccine. Overall study outcomes, separate from this receptor: The authors proposed that each seasonal influenza vaccination may bring in only a limited number of new T cells.

Library construction relied on RT-PCR. Sequencing relied on an Illumina HiSeq 2500. The public sequencing data were trimmed at Q25 with fastp and processed into clonotypes with MiXCR by TCRdb, which kept only in-frame beta chains. Rows are unified per CDR3 protein, each entry keeping the most common DNA and genes. The sample table holds about 240,000 distinct CDR3 sequences, of which 12% were seen once. The ten largest clones represent 7.8% of the sample. The sample here was non-naive T cells sorted from PBMCs, taken 14 days before vaccination. The intended sense of this specimen's cell subset or site label: memory T cell fraction. The receptor was isolated from a man aged 50-60 years who received an inactivated influenza vaccine. Donor details come from another sample of the same person, matched by shared clones. Rearrangement joined TRBV4-2 to TRBJ2-3; a tentative D call is TRBD2 (7 bases match). The bases read TGTGCCAGCAGCCAACCGGGCGGGGGCCGGGGCACAGATACGCAGTATTTT. Its translation reads: CASSQPGGGRGTDTQYF.